A single T cell receptor (beta chain) is shown here with its context. Antigen: not known. The CDR3 sequence is 17 residues long. Losses at the gene ends were 5 bases for V and 2 bases for J; bases not matched to a gene: 6. An input of roughly 0.5 to 1 ug of RNA was subjected to reverse transcription using random hexamers. The TCR beta CDR3 was amplified by immunoSEQ multiplex PCR across 54 Vbeta, 13 Jbeta. TCRdb itself ran the immunoSEQ multiplex PCR reads through MiXCR, one entry per CDR3 protein. Of 150,000 to 200,000 distinct CDR3 sequences in the sample, 94% are singletons; the top ten hold 0.12%. The sample originates from a study of CD8 T cells in Susac syndrome. Study summary: Active disease was present in 5 or 6 of the sequenced Susac syndrome patients, and remission in under ten. Study-wide results and caveats: The study recognized that the number of individuals in its TCR sequencing and HLA analysis was relatively small.

The source material was CD4+ T cells from PBMCs. The rearrangement joins TRBV12-3 or TRBV12-4 to TRBJ2-3, with 14 bases identical to TRBD2. The TCR comes from a human donor with Susac syndrome. The chain's CDR3 is CASSMGLAGAFTDTQYF. In nucleotides, the CDR3 is TGTGCCAGCAGTATGGGACTAGCGGGGGCCTTCACAGATACGCAGTATTTT.